This TCR beta chain was identified during a study of Graves' ophthalmopathy and Graves' hyperthyroidism. This clonotype occurred many times. The antigen remains undetermined. Study conclusions and caveats: Most clonotypes expanded in thyroid above 0.001 frequency were present in blood too. The model reached about 66% sensitivity and about 72% specificity for predicting ophthalmopathy progression.

CDR1 is SGHVS and CDR2 is FQNEAQ in the germline V gene. This CDR3 comprises 14 residues. V shed 8 bases, J shed 4 bases, and the junction held 9 bases outside the gene matches. The hyperthyroidism patients had a new diagnosis of under 2 months' duration and were aged 18 to 65. Clinical symptoms, serum thyroxine, TRAb, thyroid ultrasound and orbital computed tomography determined diagnosis. Using RNA transcripts, the TCR beta CDR3 regions were amplified. RT-PCR was first run with HTBI primers, then multiplex PCR in a second round. One entry per CDR3 protein results from TCRdb running MiXCR on the multiplex PCR reads. The repertoire holds about 400,000 distinct CDR3 sequences, with around 21% as singletons.

The chain carries TRBV7-8 and TRBJ1-1; TRBD1 aligns across 8 bases. The sequence was obtained from a young woman with stable Graves' hyperthyroidism. Sequences were obtained from peripheral blood. CDR3 in amino acids: CASRVAGGGTEAFF. In DNA, the CDR3 is TGTGCCAGCCGGGTGGCAGGGGGCGGCACTGAAGCTTTCTTT.